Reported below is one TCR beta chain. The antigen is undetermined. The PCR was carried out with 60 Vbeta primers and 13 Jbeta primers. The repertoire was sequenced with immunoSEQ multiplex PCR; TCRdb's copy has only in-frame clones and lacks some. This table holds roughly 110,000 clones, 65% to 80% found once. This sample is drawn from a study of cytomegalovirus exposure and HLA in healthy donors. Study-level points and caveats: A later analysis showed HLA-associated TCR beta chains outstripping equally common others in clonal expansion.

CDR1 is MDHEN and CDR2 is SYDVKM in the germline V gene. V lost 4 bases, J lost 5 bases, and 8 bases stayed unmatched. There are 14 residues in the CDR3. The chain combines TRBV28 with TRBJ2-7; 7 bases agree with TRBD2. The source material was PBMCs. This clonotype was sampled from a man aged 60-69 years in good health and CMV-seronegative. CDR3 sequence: CASSSPSGGNEQYV. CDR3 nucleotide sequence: TGTGCCAGCAGTTCCCCCTCCGGGGGGAACGAGCAGTACGTC.